This is a list of T cell receptor beta chains from one sample in a study of siplizumab effects on memory and regulatory T cells. Some clones are missing from TCRdb's copy, which holds only in-frame ones; the method was immunoSEQ multiplex PCR. The table has approximately 94,000 clones, approximately 94% seen once. Input material: non-Treg CD4+ T cells sorted from blood. The receptors originated from a human donor in good health. CDR3s leave out the opening cysteine and the closing phenylalanine or tryptophan. Each record gives: D gene, V gene, CDR3 length, J gene, CDR3 protein. The D gene is left open where the match is weak.

D gene: NA; V gene: TRBV28; CDR3 length: 11; J gene: TRBJ2-7; CDR3 protein: ASRRGSVYEQY
D gene: NA; V gene: TRBV4-2; CDR3 length: 13; J gene: TRBJ2-3; CDR3 protein: ASSQDGTSTDTQY
D gene: NA; V gene: TRBV5-4; CDR3 length: 13; J gene: TRBJ2-7; CDR3 protein: ASSFKQGGENEQY
D gene: TRBD1; V gene: TRBV4-1; CDR3 length: 15; J gene: TRBJ2-3; CDR3 protein: ASSPNDRGSSTDTQY
D gene: TRBD1; V gene: TRBV28; CDR3 length: 11; J gene: TRBJ2-7; CDR3 protein: ASSYDRVGEQY
D gene: TRBD2; V gene: TRBV7-9; CDR3 length: 13; J gene: TRBJ2-1; CDR3 protein: ASSLASGLTPSKF
D gene: NA; V gene: TRBV15; CDR3 length: 14; J gene: TRBJ1-4; CDR3 protein: ATSITGHASSEKLF
D gene: TRBD1; V gene: TRBV2; CDR3 length: 16; J gene: TRBJ1-4; CDR3 protein: ASSAFVVAGGDDEKLF
D gene: NA; V gene: TRBV19; CDR3 length: 12; J gene: TRBJ2-5; CDR3 protein: ASSPGYYQETQY
D gene: NA; V gene: TRBV2; CDR3 length: 11; J gene: TRBJ2-7; CDR3 protein: ASSVGRVRVQY
D gene: NA; V gene: TRBV5-4; CDR3 length: 16; J gene: TRBJ2-7; CDR3 protein: ASSLSPSTAEDSYEQY
D gene: TRBD1; V gene: TRBV2; CDR3 length: 12; J gene: TRBJ2-6; CDR3 protein: ASNDRAGANVLT
D gene: NA; V gene: TRBV11-2; CDR3 length: 11; J gene: TRBJ1-2; CDR3 protein: ASSMDREYGYT
D gene: NA; V gene: TRBV6-5; CDR3 length: 14; J gene: TRBJ2-2; CDR3 protein: ASSFLYRQSPGELF
D gene: NA; V gene: TRBV9; CDR3 length: 13; J gene: TRBJ1-4; CDR3 protein: ASSPRVATNEKLF
D gene: NA; V gene: TRBV2; CDR3 length: 12; J gene: TRBJ2-5; CDR3 protein: ASSEPLTQETQY
D gene: TRBD1; V gene: TRBV2; CDR3 length: 11; J gene: TRBJ1-1; CDR3 protein: ASNRDSLIEAF
D gene: NA; V gene: TRBV19; CDR3 length: 10; J gene: TRBJ1-5; CDR3 protein: ASSNSNQPQH
D gene: TRBD1; V gene: TRBV27; CDR3 length: 14; J gene: TRBJ2-2; CDR3 protein: ASSLGQGSYTGELF
D gene: TRBD2; V gene: TRBV5-6; CDR3 length: 16; J gene: TRBJ2-5; CDR3 protein: ASSVPGLAGEKGETQY
D gene: TRBD1; V gene: TRBV5-1; CDR3 length: 12; J gene: TRBJ1-6; CDR3 protein: ASRGTGEWSPLH
D gene: NA; V gene: TRBV6-5; CDR3 length: 13; J gene: TRBJ2-3; CDR3 protein: ASFPLTANTDTQY
D gene: TRBD1; V gene: TRBV2; CDR3 length: 14; J gene: TRBJ2-6; CDR3 protein: ASRGQGPSGANVLT
D gene: NA; V gene: TRBV7-9; CDR3 length: 11; J gene: TRBJ2-7; CDR3 protein: ASSLSRSYEQY
D gene: TRBD2; V gene: TRBV7-9; CDR3 length: 14; J gene: TRBJ2-1; CDR3 protein: ASSKTSGSIDNEQF
D gene: NA; V gene: TRBV15; CDR3 length: 12; J gene: TRBJ1-3; CDR3 protein: ATSAKASGNTIY